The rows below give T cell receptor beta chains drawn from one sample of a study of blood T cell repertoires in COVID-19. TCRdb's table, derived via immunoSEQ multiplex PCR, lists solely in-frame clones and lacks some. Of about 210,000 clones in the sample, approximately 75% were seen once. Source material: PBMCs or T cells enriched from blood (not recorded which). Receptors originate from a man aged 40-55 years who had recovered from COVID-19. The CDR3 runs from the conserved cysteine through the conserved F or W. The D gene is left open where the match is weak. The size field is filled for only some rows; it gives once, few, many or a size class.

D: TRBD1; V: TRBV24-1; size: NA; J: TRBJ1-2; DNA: TGTGCCACCAGTGCCCTGGGACAGGGTGGAGGCTACACCTTC; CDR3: CATSALGQGGGYTF
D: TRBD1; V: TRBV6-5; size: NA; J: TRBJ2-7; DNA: TGTGCCAGCAGTTACGGGACAGGGGGGCTCGAGCAGTACTTC; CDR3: CASSYGTGGLEQYF
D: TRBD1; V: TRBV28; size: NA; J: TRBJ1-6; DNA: TGTGCCCTTAGGGGGACAGAGAATTCACCCCTCCACTTT; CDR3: CALRGTENSPLHF
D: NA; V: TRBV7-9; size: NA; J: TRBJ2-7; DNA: TGTGCCAGCACCCCACAATACGAGCAGTACTTC; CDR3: CASTPQYEQYF
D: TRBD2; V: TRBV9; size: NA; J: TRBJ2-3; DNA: TGTGCCAGCAGCCGAGGACTAGCGGGGGTTGGCGCAGATACGCAGTATTTT; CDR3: CASSRGLAGVGADTQYF
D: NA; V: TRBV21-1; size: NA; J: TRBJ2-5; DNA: TGTGCCGGCAAATTTCCCCCGCCACCGGGACAGGGGGCAGAGACCCAGTACTTC; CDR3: CAGKFPPPPGQGAETQYF
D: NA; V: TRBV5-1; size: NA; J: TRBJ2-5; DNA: TGCGCCAGCAGCCCGACAGGCGAGCGACAGACCCAGTACTTC; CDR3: CASSPTGERQTQYF
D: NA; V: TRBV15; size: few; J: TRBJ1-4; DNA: TGTGCCACCAGCAGAGGTACTTTGGAAAAACTGTTTTTT; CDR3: CATSRGTLEKLFF
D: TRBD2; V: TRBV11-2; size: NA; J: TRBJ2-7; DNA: TGTGCCAGCAGCTTTATAGCGGGTGTAGCCTACGAGCAGTACTTC; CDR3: CASSFIAGVAYEQYF
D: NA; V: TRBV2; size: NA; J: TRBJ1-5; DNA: TGTGCCAGCAGGGACAGTTCTTTTCTTTCCGATCAGCCCCAGCATTTT; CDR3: CASRDSSFLSDQPQHF
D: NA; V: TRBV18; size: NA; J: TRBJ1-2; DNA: TGTGCCAGCCACCCCGGACAGAACGATGGCTACACCTTC; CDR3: CASHPGQNDGYTF
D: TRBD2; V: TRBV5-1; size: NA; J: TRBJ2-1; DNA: TGCGCCAGCAGCTTCGGGACTAGCGGGAGGGGGAAGAGTGAGCAGTTCTTC; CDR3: CASSFGTSGRGKSEQFF
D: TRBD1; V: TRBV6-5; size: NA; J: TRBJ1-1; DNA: TGTGCCAGCAGGGAGACAGGGGGATCGAACACTGAAGCTTTCTTT; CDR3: CASRETGGSNTEAFF
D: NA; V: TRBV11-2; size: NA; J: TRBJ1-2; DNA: TGTGCCAGCAGCTTAGATCGAGTTACACTACTATATGGCTACACCTTC; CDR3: CASSLDRVTLLYGYTF
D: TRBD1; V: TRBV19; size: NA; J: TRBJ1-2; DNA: TGTGCCAGTAGTCTCCGGGACAGGAGAAACTATGGCTACACCTTC; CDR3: CASSLRDRRNYGYTF
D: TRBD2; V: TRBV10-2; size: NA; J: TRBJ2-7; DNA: TGCGCCAGCAGTGCTACGGGGGGGCCGAGCGAGCAGTACTTC; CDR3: CASSATGGPSEQYF
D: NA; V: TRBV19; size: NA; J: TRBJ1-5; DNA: TGTGCCAGTAGTAACCACCGAAGCGCAGGGTTTCCTCAGCCCCAGCATTTT; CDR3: CASSNHRSAGFPQPQHF
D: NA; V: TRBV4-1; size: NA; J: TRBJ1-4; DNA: TGCGCCAGCAGTCCGGAGGGCCAAGAAAAACTGTTTTTT; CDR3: CASSPEGQEKLFF
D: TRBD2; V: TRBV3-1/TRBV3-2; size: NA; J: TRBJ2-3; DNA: TGTGCCAGCAGCCCTCCCGGACTAGCGGGAGAGAGGCAGTATTTT; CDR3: CASSPPGLAGERQYF
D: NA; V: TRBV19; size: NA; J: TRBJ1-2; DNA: TGTGCCAGTAGCCCAATACCGGGTTACCCCGTCGGCTATGGCTACACCTTC; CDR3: CASSPIPGYPVGYGYTF
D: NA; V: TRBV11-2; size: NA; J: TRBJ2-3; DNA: TGTGCCAGCAGCCCCGACTCAGATACGCAGTATTTT; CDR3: CASSPDSDTQYF
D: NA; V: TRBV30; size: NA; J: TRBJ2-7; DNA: TGTGCCTGGAGAAGATCAGGATCCAGGGACGAGCAGTACTTC; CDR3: CAWRRSGSRDEQYF
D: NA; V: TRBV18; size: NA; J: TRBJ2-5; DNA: TGTGCCAGCTCACCCCTCCGAGGCGGACAAGAGACCCAGTACTTC; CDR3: CASSPLRGGQETQYF
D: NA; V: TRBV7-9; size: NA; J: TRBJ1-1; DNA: TGTGCCAGCAGGAGGGGGGGACCCAACACTGAAGCTTTCTTT; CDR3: CASRRGGPNTEAFF
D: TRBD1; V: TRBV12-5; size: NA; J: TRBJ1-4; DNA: TGTGCTAGTGGTCGACCCAACAGGGGTGGTGAAAAACTGTTTTTT; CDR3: CASGRPNRGGEKLFF
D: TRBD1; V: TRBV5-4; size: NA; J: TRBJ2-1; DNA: TGTGCCAGCAGCTTGGGTGACAGGGGAAGCAATGAGCAGTTCTTC; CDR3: CASSLGDRGSNEQFF
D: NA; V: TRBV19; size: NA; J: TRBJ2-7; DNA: TGTGCCAGTAGTATAGCTGTCCAGGGTCTGGACGAGCAGTACTTC; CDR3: CASSIAVQGLDEQYF
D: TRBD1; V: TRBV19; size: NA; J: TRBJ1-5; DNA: TGTGCCAGTAGTTTCGGACAGGGGAATCAGCCCCAGCATTTT; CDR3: CASSFGQGNQPQHF
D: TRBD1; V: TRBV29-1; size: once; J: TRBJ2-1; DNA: TGCAGCGTTGAACCACAGGGGGCCCAGTGGGCCGGAGTTGAGCAGTTCTTC; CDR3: CSVEPQGAQWAGVEQFF
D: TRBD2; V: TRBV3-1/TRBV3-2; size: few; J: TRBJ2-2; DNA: TGTGCCAGCAGGCGGGAGATCACCGGGGAGCTGTTTTTT; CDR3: CASRREITGELFF
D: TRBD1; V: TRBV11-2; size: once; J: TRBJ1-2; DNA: TGTGCCAGCAGCTTGAGGACAGGGGTTTACTATGGCTACACCTTC; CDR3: CASSLRTGVYYGYTF
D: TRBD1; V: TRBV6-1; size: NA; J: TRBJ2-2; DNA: TGTGCCAGCAGTGAATTTGGGACAGGGTTTTCCGGGGAGCTGTTTTTT; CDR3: CASSEFGTGFSGELFF
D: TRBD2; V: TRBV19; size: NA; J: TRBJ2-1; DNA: TGTGCCAGTAGTCGGAGTAGCGGGGGGGCCTACAATGAGCAGTTCTTC; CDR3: CASSRSSGGAYNEQFF
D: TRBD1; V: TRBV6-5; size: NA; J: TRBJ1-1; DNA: TGTGCCAGCAACTTACCGGACAGGGGTGCCACTGAAGCTTTCTTT; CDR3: CASNLPDRGATEAFF
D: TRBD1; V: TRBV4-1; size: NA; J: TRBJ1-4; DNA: TGCGCCAGCAGCCAAGGACCCGGGACAGGGGGTGAAAAACTGTTTTTT; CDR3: CASSQGPGTGGEKLFF
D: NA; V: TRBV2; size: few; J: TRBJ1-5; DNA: TGTGCCAGCAGTCGGGACTCCCAAACAAATCAGCCCCAGCATTTT; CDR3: CASSRDSQTNQPQHF
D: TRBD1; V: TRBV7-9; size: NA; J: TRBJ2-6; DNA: TGTGCCAGCAGTCGAGGGACAGGGTTGCTCTCTGGGGCCAACGTCCTGACTTTC; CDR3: CASSRGTGLLSGANVLTF
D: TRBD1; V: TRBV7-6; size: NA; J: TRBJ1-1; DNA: TGTGCCAGCAGCTGGGGGACAGGTGGGAGCACTGAAGCTTTCTTT; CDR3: CASSWGTGGSTEAFF
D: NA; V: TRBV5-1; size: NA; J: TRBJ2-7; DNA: TGCGCCAGCAGCCCGACTACCTACGAGCAGTACTTC; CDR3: CASSPTTYEQYF
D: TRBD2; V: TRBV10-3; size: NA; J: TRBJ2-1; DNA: TGTGCCATGCGACCGGGACTAGCGGGAGTGGGGAATGAGCAGTTCTTC; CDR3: CAMRPGLAGVGNEQFF
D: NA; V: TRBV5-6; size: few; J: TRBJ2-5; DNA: TGTGCCAGCAGCTTTGGTTGGGGATCGGGGGAGACCCAGTACTTC; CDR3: CASSFGWGSGETQYF
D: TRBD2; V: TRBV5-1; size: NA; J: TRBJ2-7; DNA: TGCGCCAGCAGCCCGGAAGGGACTAGCGGTTACGAGCAGTACTTC; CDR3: CASSPEGTSGYEQYF
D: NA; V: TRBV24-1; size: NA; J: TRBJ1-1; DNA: TGTGCCACCAGTGTTTCGAGTAACACTGAAGCTTTCTTT; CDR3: CATSVSSNTEAFF
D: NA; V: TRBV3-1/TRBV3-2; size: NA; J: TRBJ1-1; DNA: TGTGCCAGCAGCCAAGGGGCCGGGAGCACTGAAGCTTTCTTT; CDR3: CASSQGAGSTEAFF
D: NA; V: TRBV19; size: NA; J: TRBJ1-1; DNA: TGTGCCAGTAGGCTACAGGGGAACACTGAAGCTTTCTTT; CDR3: CASRLQGNTEAFF
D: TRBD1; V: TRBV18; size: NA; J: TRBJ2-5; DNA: TGTGCCAGCGACAACAGGGGCGCCTCTCTTGGGACCCAGTACTTC; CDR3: CASDNRGASLGTQYF
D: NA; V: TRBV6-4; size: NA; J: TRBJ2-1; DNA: TGTGCCAGCAGTGAAGGGGCGGAAAATGAGCAGTTCTTC; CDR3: CASSEGAENEQFF
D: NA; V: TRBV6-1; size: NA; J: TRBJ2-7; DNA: TGTGCCAGCAGTGTCTCGGGTTACGAGCAGTACTTC; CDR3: CASSVSGYEQYF
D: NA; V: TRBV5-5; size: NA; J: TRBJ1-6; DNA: TGTGCCAGCAGGTCGCACGGGGATAATTCACCCCTCCACTTT; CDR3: CASRSHGDNSPLHF
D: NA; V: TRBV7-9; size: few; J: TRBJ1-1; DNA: TGTGCCAGCAGTTTTCCAGGACGGGGCACTGAAGCTTTCTTT; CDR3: CASSFPGRGTEAFF
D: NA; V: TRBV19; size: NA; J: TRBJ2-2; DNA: TGTGCCGCCAGGGGAAGGACCAAGCTCTCCAACTCGAACACCGGGGAGCTGTTTTTT; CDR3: CAARGRTKLSNSNTGELFF
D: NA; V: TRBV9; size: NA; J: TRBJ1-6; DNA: TGTGCCAGCAGCTTTTCGGATCGGGATTCACCCCTCCACTTT; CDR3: CASSFSDRDSPLHF
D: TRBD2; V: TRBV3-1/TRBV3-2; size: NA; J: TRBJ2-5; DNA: TGTGCCAGCAGCCAACCCGGGACTAGGGGAGAGACCCAGTACTTC; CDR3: CASSQPGTRGETQYF
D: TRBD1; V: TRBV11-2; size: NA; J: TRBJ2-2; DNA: TGTGCCAGCAGCTTAGGACAGGGAAGCGGGGAGCTGTTTTTT; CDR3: CASSLGQGSGELFF
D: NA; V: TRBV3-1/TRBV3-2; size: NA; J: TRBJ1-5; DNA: TGTGCCAGCAGCCCCCGAACGGGGGGCCAGCCCCAGCATTTT; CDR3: CASSPRTGGQPQHF
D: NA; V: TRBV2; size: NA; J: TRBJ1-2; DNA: TGTGCCAGCAGTGCGGGGCGGGGAGGGCTTAACTATGGCTACACCTTC; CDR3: CASSAGRGGLNYGYTF
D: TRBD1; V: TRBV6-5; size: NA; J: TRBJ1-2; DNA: TGTGCCAGCATCAGAACAAGGGGGACAGCTTATGGCTACACCTTC; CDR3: CASIRTRGTAYGYTF
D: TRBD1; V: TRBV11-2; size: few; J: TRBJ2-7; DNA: TGTGCCAGCAGCCGCGGACAGGGGGGGTTCGAGCAGTACTTC; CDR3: CASSRGQGGFEQYF